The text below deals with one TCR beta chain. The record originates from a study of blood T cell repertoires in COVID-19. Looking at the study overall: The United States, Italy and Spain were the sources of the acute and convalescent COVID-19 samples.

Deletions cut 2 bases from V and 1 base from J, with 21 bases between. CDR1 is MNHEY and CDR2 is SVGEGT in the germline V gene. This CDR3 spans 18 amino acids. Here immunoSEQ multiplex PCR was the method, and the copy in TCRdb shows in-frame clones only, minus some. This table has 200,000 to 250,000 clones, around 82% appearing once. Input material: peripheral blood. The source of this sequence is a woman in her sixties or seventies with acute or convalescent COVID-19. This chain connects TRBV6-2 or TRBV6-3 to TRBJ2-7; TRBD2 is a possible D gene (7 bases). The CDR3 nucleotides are TGTGCCAGCAGTTACACTCTAGCGGACAGACAAAGTTCCTACGAGCAGTACTTC. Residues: CASSYTLADRQSSYEQYF.